The clone carrying this TCR beta chain was seen a few times. A single base separates this from a much larger clone, so it may be a read error. The entry originates in a study of metastatic and nonmetastatic thyroid tumors. Whole-study context: Repertoire comparisons spanned blood and tumor or nodule tissue from malignant and benign thyroid patients.

Germline V CDR1 and CDR2: MNHNS, SASEGT. The CDR3 spans 14 residues. No patient received treatment before thyroid surgery. As processed by the authors: Variation in CDR3 across clinicopathological groups served as the basis for constructing a distant-metastasis classifier in papillary thyroid cancer. TCRdb re-processed the PCR reads through MiXCR. Here the V and J calls rest on TCRdb's processing, not on the authors' analysis. The sample includes 20,000 to 30,000 clones, 15% to 20% of them seen just once. The sequence derives from a male donor with papillary thyroid cancer or a benign thyroid nodule (not recorded which). Some clones in this sample may be carry-over from other donors' samples. This sequence joins TRBV6-1 and TRBJ2-1; 8 nucleotides agree with TRBD2. Sequenced sample: blood. The CDR3 region has the DNA TGTGCCAGCAGTCTCGGGGGGGGGAACAATGAGCAGCTCTTC. This encodes CASSLGGGNNEQLF.